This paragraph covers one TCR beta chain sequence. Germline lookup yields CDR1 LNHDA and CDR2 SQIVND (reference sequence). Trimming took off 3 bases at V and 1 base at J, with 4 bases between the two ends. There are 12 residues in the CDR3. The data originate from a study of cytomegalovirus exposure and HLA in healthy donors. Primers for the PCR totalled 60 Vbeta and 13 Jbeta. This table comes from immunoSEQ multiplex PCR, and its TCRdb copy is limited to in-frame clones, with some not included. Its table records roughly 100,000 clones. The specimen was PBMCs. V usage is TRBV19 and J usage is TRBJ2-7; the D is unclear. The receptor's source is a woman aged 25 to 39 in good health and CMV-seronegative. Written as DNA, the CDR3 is TGTGCCAGTAGTATCGGGTCCTACGAGCAGTACTTC. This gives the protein CASSIGSYEQYF.